This note documents a single TCR beta chain sequence. Its target is not known. The J segment lost 2 bases and the V segment lost 2 bases, leaving 3 bases of the junction unmatched. Germline CDR1 MNHNY, CDR2 SVGAGI (reference sequence). The CDR3 extends over 15 amino acids. Original processing notes: VDJdb flagged 1.7% of about 180,000 unique clonotypes as previously reported viral-epitope-specific. Using immunoSEQ multiplex PCR, the repertoire was profiled, and TCRdb retains in-frame clones only, with some absent. Clone size and V and J calls were adopted from that table, with D and trimming inferred from the DNA. The sample consists of 5,000 to 7,000 clones, around 78% of them appearing once. This sample was included in a study of hypomethylating agent response in myelodysplastic syndrome. Study-wide findings and caveats: Analysis covered a small cohort of just around ten patients.

This TCR was sampled from a human donor with myelodysplastic syndrome. The chain couples TRBV6-6 to TRBJ1-3; 7 bases map to TRBD1. Material: bone marrow, obtained before or after starting hypomethylating agent treatment for myelodysplastic syndrome (not recorded which). The CDR3 here is CASSYTGDAGNTIYF. CDR3 sequence (DNA): TGTGCCAGCAGTTACACAGGGGACGCTGGAAACACCATATATTTT.